This T cell receptor beta chain was sequenced for a study of T cells in women clearing cervical HPV infection. The wider study: HLA type could not be excluded as a confounder.

Concerning this clone itself: The read finishes 3 residues shy of the CDR3 end, and the germline J gene is used to complete it.

Sequenced by immunoSEQ multiplex PCR; TCRdb stores in-frame clones only, minus some. In total, the table holds under 45,000 clones. This CDR3 region has 13 residues. The V end was cut by 5 bases, the J end by 2 bases, with 8 bases between. In germline, CDR1 is KGHSH, CDR2 LQKENI. Sequenced material: blood buffy coat. This TCR derives from a woman between 18 and 69 years old with a cervical HPV16 infection that either progressed to CIN3+ or cleared (not recorded which). The chain is built from TRBV18 and TRBJ2-3; D is unclear. The CDR3 sequence: CASSAGSTDTQYF. The CDR3 DNA, read in part, is TGTGCCAGCTCAGCCGGGTCCACAGATACG. The full variable domain, completed using reference TRBV18 and TRBJ2-3, is NAGVMQNPRHLVRRRGQEARLRCSPMKGHSHVYWYRQLPEEGLKFMVYLQKENIIDESGMPKERFSAEFPKEGPSILRIQQVVRGDSAAYFCASSAGSTDTQYFGPGTRLTVL.